This T cell receptor (beta chain) was sequenced for a study of T cell responses to AZD1222 COVID-19 vaccine. Study-wide context: Pooling of second doses given at about 4 or about 12 weeks was done.

The data were produced by immunoSEQ multiplex PCR, yet TCRdb's version contains in-frame clones alone and is incomplete. The repertoire holds over 150,000 clones, around 90% seen once, with around 3.1% in the top ten. This CDR3 has 13 amino acids. From germline, CDR1 is SGHNT and CDR2 YYREEE (reference sequence). V lost 5 bases and J lost 1, with 9 bases in between. The TCR comes from an adult in good health. The sequences come from peripheral blood, collected on day 0 of AZD1222 vaccination. This rearrangement joins TRBV5-4 to TRBJ2-5; no clear D gene. The DNA of the CDR3 is TGTGCCAGCAGTACCACGGCCCAAGAGACCCAGTACTTC. It is translated as CASSTTAQETQYF.